The entry that follows covers one T cell receptor beta chain sequence. This CDR3 is also generated by other DNA sequences in the sample. The sample comes from a study of blood T cell repertoires in COVID-19. Study at large: The United States, Italy and Spain provided the acute and convalescent COVID-19 samples.

Produced via immunoSEQ multiplex PCR; TCRdb's table is partial and in-frame only. The sample contains about 180,000 clones, 83% of which appear only once. CDR3 size: 13 residues. Losses at the gene ends were 7 bases for V and 3 bases for J; bases not matched to a gene: 7. Germline CDR1 SQVTM, CDR2 ANQGSEA. Sequencing used peripheral blood. The rearrangement joins TRBV29-1 to TRBJ2-3, with TRBD2 matching 7 bases. The sequence derives from an older woman with COVID-19, enrolled during active disease. CDR3 DNA: TGCAGCGCGGACGAGGGAGGGACAGATACGCAGTATTTT. This gives the protein CSADEGGTDTQYF.